These 5 T cell receptor beta chains originate from one sample sequenced in a study of CD8 T cells in Susac syndrome. RNA was extracted with the RNeasy kit, and a quantity of 0.5 to 1 ug was reverse transcribed using random hexamers. TCRdb re-called the immunoSEQ multiplex PCR reads through MiXCR, storing one row per CDR3 protein. The sample has fewer than 85,000 distinct CDR3 sequences; approximately 93% are singletons. The specimen sequenced was CD8+ T cells from PBMCs. The source is a human donor with Susac syndrome.

This sequence joins TRBV7-6 and TRBJ2-7; 9 nucleotides line up with TRBD1. With V trimmed by 4 bases and J by 2 bases, 9 bases remained unmatched. CDR1 SGHVS and CDR2 FNYEAQ come from the germline V gene. The CDR3 runs to 16 residues. This CDR3 is CASSYYRDRDPYEQYF. The CDR3, as DNA: TGTGCCAGCAGCTACTACCGGGACAGGGATCCCTACGAGCAGTACTTC.

J is TRBJ2-2 and V is TRBV4-1; D may be TRBD1 (6 bases). This CDR3 comprises 16 residues. Trimming pared 4 bases from V and 5 bases from J, leaving 17 bases between. CDR1 and CDR2 (germline): MGHRA, YSYEKL. The chain's CDR3 is CASSPLRTGLTGELFF. The DNA of the CDR3 is TGCGCCAGCAGCCCTCTTCGAACAGGGTTAACCGGGGAGCTGTTTTTT.

This clonotype was seen a handful of times. The CDR3 spells CASSTYNEQFF. CDR3 nucleotide sequence: TGTGCCAGCAGCACCTACAATGAGCAGTTCTTC. The rearrangement links TRBV27 to TRBJ2-1, with D unresolved. Germline V gene lookup returns CDR1 MNHEY and CDR2 SMNVEV (reference sequence). V lost 6 bases to trimming and J lost 2 bases, with 2 bases between them. The CDR3 sequence is 11 residues long.

The V and J genes are TRBV7-2 and TRBJ2-1; no clear D. Germline CDR1 reads SGHTA; CDR2 reads FQGNSA. The ends were cut back, 1 base at V and 2 bases at J, with 12 bases in the middle. The CDR3 covers 16 residues. CDR3 amino acids: CASSLGGYLTYNEQFF. CDR3 nucleotide sequence: TGTGCCAGCAGCTTAGGCGGCTATTTGACCTACAATGAGCAGTTCTTC.

The chain recombines TRBV5-4 with TRBJ2-3; TRBD2 might be the D (7 bases). The ends were cut back, 9 bases at V and 4 bases at J, with 33 bases in the middle. The germline gives CDR1 SGHNT, CDR2 YYREEE (reference sequence). The CDR3 length is 19 residues. The CDR3 protein is CATRLPRGGDVRPSDTQYF. CDR3 nucleotides: TGTGCCACCAGACTCCCCAGGGGAGGGGACGTCCGGCCCTCAGATACGCAGTATTTT.